Below, 19 T cell receptor beta chains from the same sample are listed, as sequenced in a study of T cell clones after liver transplantation. Clones were read by immunoSEQ multiplex PCR, and TCRdb kept only the in-frame ones, dropping some. The repertoire has 85,000 to 110,000 clones, under 90% of them found once; the top ten carry approximately 3%. Specimen: CD4+ T cells from blood, collected approximately 43 months after liver transplant. These receptors originate from a human patient who received a liver transplant. Some T cells may be the graft donor's.

The chain recombines TRBV27 with TRBJ1-1; possible D gene TRBD1, 5 bases. The CDR3 covers 13 residues. The V and J ends lost 5 bases and 8 bases respectively, with 15 bases between them. CDR1 and CDR2 (germline): MNHEY, SMNVEV (reference sequence). The CDR3 sequence: CASSPSGGDEAFF. DNA of the CDR3: TGTGCCAGCAGTCCCTCCGGGGGGGACGAAGCTTTCTTT.

The gene calls are TRBV7-9 and TRBJ2-2; possibly TRBD2 for D (5 bases). V was cut by 5 bases and J by 0 bases, with 16 bases left in between. Germline V lookup: CDR1 SEHNR, CDR2 FQNEAQ (reference sequence). The CDR3 consists of 17 residues. The CDR3 sequence is CASSLISGLTNTGELFF. The CDR3 DNA is TGTGCCAGCAGCCTAATTTCAGGACTCACGAACACCGGGGAGCTGTTTTTT.

The J gene is TRBJ2-1, the V gene TRBV6-6, with D unresolved. The CDR3 contains 11 residues. Germline CDR1 is MNHNY and CDR2 is SVGAGI (reference sequence). Trimming removed 8 bases from V and 6 bases from J, with 8 bases in between. CDR3 sequence: CASGRGNEQFF. CDR3 sequence (DNA): TGTGCCAGCGGCCGTGGCAATGAGCAGTTCTTC.

This clone appeared once. This rearrangement joins TRBV18 to TRBJ2-7; D is uncertain. Trimming cost V 6 bases and J 3 bases, with 12 bases left between them. CDR1 and CDR2 from the germline V gene are KGHSH and LQKENI. CDR3 length equals 13 residues. The DNA of the CDR3 is TGTGCCAGCTCCTCCAGGCAGAACTACGAGCAGTACTTC. It specifies CASSSRQNYEQYF. The whole variable domain, remainder taken from reference TRBV18 and TRBJ2-7, is NAGVMQNPRHLVRRRGQEARLRCSPMKGHSHVYWYRQLPEEGLKFMVYLQKENIIDESGMPKERFSAEFPKEGPSILRIQQVVRGDSAAYFCASSSRQNYEQYFGPGTRLTVT.

The V gene is TRBV7-9, the J gene TRBJ2-7; 8 nucleotides line up with TRBD1. The junction had 4 bases not matched to a gene; V was cut back by 2 bases and J by 7 bases. CDR3 length: 13 amino acids. Germline V gene lookup returns CDR1 SEHNR and CDR2 FQNEAQ (reference sequence). CDR3: CASSLRDRGEQYF. The CDR3 bases are TGTGCCAGCAGCTTACGCGACAGGGGTGAGCAGTACTTC.

V and J are TRBV2 and TRBJ2-7, with 10 nucleotides matching TRBD1. This CDR3 region has 13 residues. V was clipped by 7 bases and J by 6 bases; unmatched bases: 6. Germline V gives CDR1 SNHLY, CDR2 FYNNEI. CDR3 protein: CASNGQGVGEQYF. The CDR3 DNA reads TGTGCCAGCAATGGACAGGGGGTTGGCGAGCAGTACTTC.

The chain is built from TRBV6-5 and TRBJ2-1; 10 bases map to TRBD2. Trimming took 2 bases from V and 4 from J; bases not matched to a gene: 5. The V gene's germline CDR1 is MNHEY and CDR2 SVGAGI. The length of the CDR3 is 16 residues. For the CDR3, the DNA is TGTGCCAGCAGTTACGGGAGGACTAGCGGATACAATGAGCAGTTCTTC. Translating it yields CASSYGRTSGYNEQFF.

This clone was seen once. The chain carries TRBV4-3 and TRBJ2-7; D is unclear. V lost 4 bases and J 4 bases, leaving 11 bases between the germline ends. The CDR3 runs 13 residues. Per germline, CDR1 LGHNA and CDR2 YSLEER. This CDR3 reads CASSPHPPYEQYF. In nucleotides, the CDR3 is TGCGCCAGCAGCCCCCACCCCCCATACGAGCAGTACTTC.

The chain joins TRBV4-3 to TRBJ2-7, with unresolved D. The CDR3 extends over 19 amino acids. Looked up from germline, CDR1 is LGHNA and CDR2 is YSLEER. The V gene lost 2 bases and the J gene lost 2 bases, with 25 bases spanning the gap. This chain's CDR3 is CASSQFPPGRSRLTYEQYF. DNA of the CDR3: TGCGCCAGCAGCCAATTTCCCCCTGGACGTTCCCGACTCACCTACGAGCAGTACTTC.

The chain employs TRBV7-2 and TRBJ2-5; 9 nucleotides match TRBD1. J was trimmed by 0 bases and V by 6 bases; bases with no gene match: 8. CDR1 and CDR2 from the germline V gene are SGHTA and FQGNSA. The CDR3 spans 16 residues. In DNA, the CDR3 is TGTGCCAGCAGACGAAGACAGGGGGGGTACCAAGAGACCCAGTACTTC. Translation: CASRRRQGGYQETQYF.

Of note for this clone: This CDR3 is also generated by other DNA sequences in the sample. The CDR3 nucleotides are TGTGCCAGCAGGGCGTCGGGGACCGCCCCTGGGGAGCTGTTTTTT. It translates to CASRASGTAPGELFF. The chain is built from TRBV2 and TRBJ2-2; TRBD1 or TRBD2 may be the D gene (5 bases each). V was clipped by 6 bases and J by 8 bases, with 19 bases between them. The germline V gene has CDR1 SNHLY and CDR2 FYNNEI. The CDR3 has 15 residues.

This clone was counted a single time. The V and J genes are TRBV10-2 and TRBJ1-1, with 8 bases matching TRBD1. The ends lost 6 bases at V and 0 bases at J; junction bases unmatched: 9. Germline values: CDR1 WSHSY, CDR2 SAAADI. The CDR3 covers 16 residues. The CDR3 region is CASRDRQGSLNTEAFF. CDR3 bases: TGCGCCAGCAGAGATAGACAGGGGTCCCTGAACACTGAAGCTTTCTTT.

The sample holds a few counts of this clone. The V and J genes are TRBV29-1 and TRBJ1-2, with 8 bases fitting TRBD1. The ends lost 7 bases at V and 4 bases at J; junction bases unmatched: 11. This CDR3 comprises 14 residues. Germline CDR1 and CDR2: SQVTM and ANQGSEA. The CDR3: CSGQGPKGSYGYTF. CDR3 in DNA: TGCAGCGGACAGGGGCCTAAGGGGTCCTATGGCTACACCTTC.

The rearrangement links TRBV29-1 to TRBJ2-3, with D uncertain. The germline V gene has CDR1 SQVTM and CDR2 ANQGSEA. The ends were cut back, 2 bases at V and 1 base at J, with 4 bases in the middle. The CDR3 loop spans 12 amino acids. The DNA for the CDR3 is TGCAGCGTTGAATGGGGCACAGATACGCAGTATTTT. Amino acid sequence: CSVEWGTDTQYF.

This chain uses TRBV29-1 with TRBJ1-2; D uncertain. The V gene's germline CDR1 is SQVTM and CDR2 ANQGSEA. V was clipped by 5 bases and J by 8 bases, with 15 bases between them. The CDR3 sequence is 12 residues long. The CDR3, as DNA: TGCAGCGTTCTTGGACCCTATGGGGGCTACACCTTC. It translates to CSVLGPYGGYTF.

The count of this clone is one. The chain links TRBV10-3 to TRBJ1-4; 8 bases are a match to TRBD1. There are 15 residues in the CDR3. Trimming removed 5 bases from V and 3 bases from J; junction bases left unmatched: 5. CDR1 and CDR2 from the germline V gene are ENHRY and SYGVKD. Here the CDR3 DNA reads TGTGCCATCAGTTCACAGGGGGGGCCTAATGAAAAACTGTTTTTT. The encoded protein is CAISSQGGPNEKLFF.

This clone was picked up one time. V usage is TRBV5-1 and J usage is TRBJ1-1; D unresolved. There are 15 residues in the CDR3. Germline CDR1 and CDR2: SGHRS and YFSETQ. The V end lost 0 bases, the J end lost 1 base, and 10 bases lay between the germline ends. The CDR3 reads CASSLVGKRNTEAFF. As DNA, the CDR3 is TGCGCCAGCAGCTTGGTTGGGAAAAGGAACACTGAAGCTTTCTTT.

The CDR3 spells CASSTITGTGGNYGYTF. In DNA form, the CDR3 reads TGTGCCAGTAGTACTATAACCGGGACAGGGGGTAACTATGGCTACACCTTC. J is TRBJ1-2 and V is TRBV19, with 11 positions matching TRBD1. After removal of 4 bases from V and 1 base from J, the junction contained 8 bases not matched to a gene. The germline gives CDR1 LNHDA, CDR2 SQIVND (reference sequence). This CDR3 has 17 residues.

V and J are TRBV6-4 and TRBJ2-1; D is uncertain. Germline V gene lookup returns CDR1 MRHNA and CDR2 SNTAGT. V shed 4 bases and J shed 5 bases, with 9 bases lying between them. The CDR3 loop spans 13 amino acids. This CDR3 is CASSAGRDNEQFF. CDR3 nucleotide sequence: TGTGCCAGCAGTGCCGGTAGGGACAATGAGCAGTTCTTC.